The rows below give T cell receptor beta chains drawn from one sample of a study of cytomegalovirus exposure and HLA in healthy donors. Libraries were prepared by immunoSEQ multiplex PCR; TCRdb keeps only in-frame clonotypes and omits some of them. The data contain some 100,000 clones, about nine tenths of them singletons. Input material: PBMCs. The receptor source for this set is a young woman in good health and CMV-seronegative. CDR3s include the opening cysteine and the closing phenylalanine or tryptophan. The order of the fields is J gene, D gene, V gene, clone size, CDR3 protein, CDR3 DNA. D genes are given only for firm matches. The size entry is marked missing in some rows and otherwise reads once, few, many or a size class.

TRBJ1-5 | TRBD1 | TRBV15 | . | CATSVQGGNQPQHF | TGTGCCACCAGCGTACAGGGGGGGAATCAGCCCCAGCATTTT
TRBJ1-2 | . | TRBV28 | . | CASSLTGFNYGYTF | TGTGCCAGCAGTCTGACAGGTTTTAACTATGGCTACACCTTC
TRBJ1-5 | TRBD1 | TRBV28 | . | CASRFDRVSQPQHF | TGTGCCAGCAGATTCGACAGGGTGAGTCAGCCCCAGCATTTT
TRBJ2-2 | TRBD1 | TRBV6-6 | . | CASSSYRGQGELFF | TGTGCCAGCAGTTCCTACAGGGGGCAGGGGGAGCTGTTTTTT
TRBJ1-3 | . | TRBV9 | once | CASSVGFRSSGNTIYF | TGTGCCAGCAGCGTAGGTTTTAGAAGCTCTGGAAACACCATATATTTT
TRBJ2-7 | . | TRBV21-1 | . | CASSKKVSLAGGDYEQYF | TGTGCCAGCAGCAAAAAGGTTTCCCTAGCGGGAGGTGATTACGAGCAGTACTTC
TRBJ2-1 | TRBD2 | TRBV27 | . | CASSFGGRANNEQFF | TGTGCCAGCAGTTTCGGCGGGAGGGCTAACAATGAGCAGTTCTTC
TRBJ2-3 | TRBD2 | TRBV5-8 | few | CASSLDVAGSTDTQYF | TGTGCCAGCAGCTTGGATGTAGCGGGGTCCACAGATACGCAGTATTTT
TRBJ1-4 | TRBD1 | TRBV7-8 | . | CASSQQGAFEKLFF | TGTGCCAGCAGTCAACAGGGGGCGTTTGAAAAACTGTTTTTT
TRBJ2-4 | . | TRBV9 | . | CASSDGEGDIHF | TGTGCCAGCAGCGACGGGGAAGGAGACATTCACTTC
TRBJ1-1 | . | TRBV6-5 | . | CASSPALGFNTEAFF | TGTGCCAGCAGCCCCGCACTAGGCTTCAACACTGAAGCTTTCTTT
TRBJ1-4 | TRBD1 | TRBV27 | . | CASSLTGAGEKLFF | TGTGCCAGCAGTTTAACAGGGGCGGGTGAAAAACTGTTTTTT
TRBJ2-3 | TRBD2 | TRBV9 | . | CASSVGAGVVGDTDTQYF | TGTGCCAGCAGCGTAGGAGCGGGGGTTGTGGGGGACACAGATACGCAGTATTTT
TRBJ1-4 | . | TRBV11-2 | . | CTSSFSPRGSEKLFF | TGTACCAGCAGCTTTAGCCCGCGGGGGAGCGAAAAACTGTTTTTT
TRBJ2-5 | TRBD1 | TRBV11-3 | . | CASSFSGGETQYF | TGTGCCAGCAGCTTCTCAGGGGGAGAGACCCAGTACTTC
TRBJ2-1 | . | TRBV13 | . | CASSGSEGWQFF | TGTGCCAGCAGCGGGAGCGAGGGTTGGCAGTTCTTC
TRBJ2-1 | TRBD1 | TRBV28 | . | CASSWGTGNYNEQFF | TGTGCCAGCAGTTGGGGGACAGGGAACTACAATGAGCAGTTCTTC
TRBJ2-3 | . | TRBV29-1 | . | CSVEDRLTDTQYF | TGCAGCGTCGAAGACAGGCTCACAGATACGCAGTATTTT